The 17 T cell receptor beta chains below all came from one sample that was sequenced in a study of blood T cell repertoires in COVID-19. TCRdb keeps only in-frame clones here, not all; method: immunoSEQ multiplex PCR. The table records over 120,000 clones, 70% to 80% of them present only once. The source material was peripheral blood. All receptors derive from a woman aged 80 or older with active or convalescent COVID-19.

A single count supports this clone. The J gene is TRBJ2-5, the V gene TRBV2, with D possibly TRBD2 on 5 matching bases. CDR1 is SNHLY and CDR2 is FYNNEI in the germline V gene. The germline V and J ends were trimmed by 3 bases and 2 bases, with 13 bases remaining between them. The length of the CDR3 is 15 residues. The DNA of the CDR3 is TGTGCCAGCAGTGACCTACTAGGCGGGCAAGAGACCCAGTACTTC. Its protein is CASSDLLGGQETQYF.

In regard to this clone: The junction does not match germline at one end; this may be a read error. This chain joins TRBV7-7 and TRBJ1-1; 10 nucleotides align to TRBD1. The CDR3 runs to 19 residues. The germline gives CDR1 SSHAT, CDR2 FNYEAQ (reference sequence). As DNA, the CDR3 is TGTGCTAGCAGCTCCCGGGACAGGGGCGGATCGGGGGTGAACACTGAAGCTTTCTTT. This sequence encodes CASSSRDRGGSGVNTEAFF.

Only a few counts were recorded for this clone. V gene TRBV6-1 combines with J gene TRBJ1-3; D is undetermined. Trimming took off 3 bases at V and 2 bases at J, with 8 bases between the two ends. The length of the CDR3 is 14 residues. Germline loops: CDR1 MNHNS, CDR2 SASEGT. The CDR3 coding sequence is TGTGCCAGCAGTGAGCGGGCAGCTGGAAACACCATATATTTT. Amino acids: CASSERAAGNTIYF.

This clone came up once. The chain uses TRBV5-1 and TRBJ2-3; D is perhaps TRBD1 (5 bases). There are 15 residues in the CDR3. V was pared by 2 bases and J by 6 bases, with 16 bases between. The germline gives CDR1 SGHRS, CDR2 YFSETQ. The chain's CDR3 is CASSLQRGFLDTQYF. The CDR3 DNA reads TGCGCCAGCAGCTTACAAAGGGGTTTTTTGGATACGCAGTATTTT.

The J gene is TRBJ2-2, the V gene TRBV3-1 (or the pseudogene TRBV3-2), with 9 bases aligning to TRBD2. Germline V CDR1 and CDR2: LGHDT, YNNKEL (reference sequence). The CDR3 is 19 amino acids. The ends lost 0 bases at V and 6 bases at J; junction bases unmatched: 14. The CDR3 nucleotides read TGTGCCAGCAGCCAAGAGCACAGGATGGTAGCGGGGGAGGCCGGGGAGCTGTTTTTT. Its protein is CASSQEHRMVAGEAGELFF.

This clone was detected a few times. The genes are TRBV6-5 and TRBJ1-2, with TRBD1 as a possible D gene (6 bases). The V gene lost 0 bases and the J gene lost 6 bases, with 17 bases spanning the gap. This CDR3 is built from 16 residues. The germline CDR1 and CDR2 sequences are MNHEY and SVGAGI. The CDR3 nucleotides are TGTGCCAGCAGTTACTCTTCACAGGGACCAACGCATGGCTACACCTTC. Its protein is CASSYSSQGPTHGYTF.

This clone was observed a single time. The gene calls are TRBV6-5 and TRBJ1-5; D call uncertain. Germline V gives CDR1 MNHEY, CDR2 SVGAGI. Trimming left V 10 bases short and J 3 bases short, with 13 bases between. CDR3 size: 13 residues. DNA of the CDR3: TGTGCCACCCGGGCGGGCATCAATCAGCCCCAGCATTTT. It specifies CATRAGINQPQHF.

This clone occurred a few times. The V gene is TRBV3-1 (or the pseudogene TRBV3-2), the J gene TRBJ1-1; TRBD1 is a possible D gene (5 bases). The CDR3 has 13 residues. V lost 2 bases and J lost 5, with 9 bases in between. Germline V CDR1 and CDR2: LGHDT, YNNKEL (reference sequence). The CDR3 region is CASSQLEGTEAFF. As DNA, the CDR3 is TGTGCCAGCAGCCAACTGGAGGGGACTGAAGCTTTCTTT.

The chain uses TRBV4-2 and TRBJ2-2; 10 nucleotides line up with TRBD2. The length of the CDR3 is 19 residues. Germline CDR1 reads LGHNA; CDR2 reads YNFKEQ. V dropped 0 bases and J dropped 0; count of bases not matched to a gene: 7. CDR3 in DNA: TGTGCCAGCAGCCAAGAGGATCTAGCGGGGGTCGCGAACACCGGGGAGCTGTTTTTT. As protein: CASSQEDLAGVANTGELFF.

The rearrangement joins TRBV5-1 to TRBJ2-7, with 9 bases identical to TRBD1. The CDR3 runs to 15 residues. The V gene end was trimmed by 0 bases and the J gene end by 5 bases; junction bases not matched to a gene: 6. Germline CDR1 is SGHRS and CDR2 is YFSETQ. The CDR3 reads CASSLVGQGMHEQYF. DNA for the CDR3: TGCGCCAGCAGCTTGGTGGGACAGGGTATGCACGAGCAGTACTTC.

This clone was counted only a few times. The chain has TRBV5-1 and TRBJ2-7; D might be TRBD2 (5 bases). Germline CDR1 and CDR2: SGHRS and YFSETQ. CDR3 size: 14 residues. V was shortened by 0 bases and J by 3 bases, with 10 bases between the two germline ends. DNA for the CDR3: TGCGCCAGCAGCTTGGCCGTCGGGGTCTACGAGCAGTACTTC. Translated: CASSLAVGVYEQYF.

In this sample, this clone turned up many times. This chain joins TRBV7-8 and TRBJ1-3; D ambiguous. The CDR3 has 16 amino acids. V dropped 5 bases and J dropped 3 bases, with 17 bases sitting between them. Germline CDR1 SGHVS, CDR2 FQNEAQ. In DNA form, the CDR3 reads TGTGCCAGCAGCCTTCTAGGAGGGCTTAGTGGAAACACCATATATTTT. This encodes CASSLLGGLSGNTIYF.

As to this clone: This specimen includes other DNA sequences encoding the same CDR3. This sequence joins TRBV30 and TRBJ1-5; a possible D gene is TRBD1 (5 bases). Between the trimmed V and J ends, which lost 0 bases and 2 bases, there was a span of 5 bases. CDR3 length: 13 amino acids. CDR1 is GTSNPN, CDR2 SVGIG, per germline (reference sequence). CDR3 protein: CAWSVQGNQPQHF. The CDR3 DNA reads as TGTGCCTGGAGTGTACAGGGCAATCAGCCCCAGCATTTT.

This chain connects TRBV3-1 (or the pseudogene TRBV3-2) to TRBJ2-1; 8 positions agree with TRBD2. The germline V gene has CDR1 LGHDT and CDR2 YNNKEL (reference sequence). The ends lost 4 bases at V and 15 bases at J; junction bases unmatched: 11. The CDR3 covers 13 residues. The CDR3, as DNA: TGTGCCAGCAGCCTAAGGACTAGCTTAGTTCCGTTCTTC. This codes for CASSLRTSLVPFF.

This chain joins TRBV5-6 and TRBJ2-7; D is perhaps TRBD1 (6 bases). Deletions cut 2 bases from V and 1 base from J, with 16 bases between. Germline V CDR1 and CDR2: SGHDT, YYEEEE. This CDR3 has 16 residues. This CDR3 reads CASSFFPGTISYEQYF. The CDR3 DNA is TGTGCCAGCAGCTTCTTTCCCGGGACAATTTCCTACGAGCAGTACTTC.

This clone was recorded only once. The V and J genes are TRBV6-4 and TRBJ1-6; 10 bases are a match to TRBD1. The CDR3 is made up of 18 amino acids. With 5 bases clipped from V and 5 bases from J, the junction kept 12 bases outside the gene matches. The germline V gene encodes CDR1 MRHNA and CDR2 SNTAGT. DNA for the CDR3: TGTGCCAGCAGTCTCGAGCCACCCGGGACAGGGGATAATTCACCCCTCCACTTT. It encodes CASSLEPPGTGDNSPLHF.

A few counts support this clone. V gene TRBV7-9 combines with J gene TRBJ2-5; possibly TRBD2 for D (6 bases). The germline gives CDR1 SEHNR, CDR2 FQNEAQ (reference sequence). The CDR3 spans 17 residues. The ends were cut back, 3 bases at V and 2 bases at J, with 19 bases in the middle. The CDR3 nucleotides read TGTGCCAGCAGCTTGGGGGGAGTTGGCAGACGGCAAGAGACCCAGTACTTC. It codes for CASSLGGVGRRQETQYF.